This T cell receptor beta chain was profiled in a study of blood T cell repertoires in COVID-19. Generated by immunoSEQ multiplex PCR, the TCRdb table keeps only in-frame clones and is missing some. The sample shows about 320,000 clones, 85% of them seen only once. CDR3 length equals 11 residues. The V end lost 5 bases, the J end lost 6 bases, and 8 bases lay between the germline ends. CDR1 is MDHEN and CDR2 is SYDVKM in the germline V gene. Clinical histories supplied by participants themselves formed the basis of cohort assignment. Material for sequencing was PBMCs or T cells enriched from blood (not recorded which). V usage is TRBV28 and J usage is TRBJ2-7; D remains unclear. This clonotype originated in a woman in her twenties or thirties who had been exposed to COVID-19. CDR3 region: CASSPVGEQYF. The CDR3 nucleotides are TGTGCCAGCAGTCCGGTTGGCGAGCAGTACTTC.